This T cell receptor beta chain was sequenced in a study of technical replicates of blood from a handful of donors. There are 18 residues in the CDR3. The germline V gene encodes CDR1 SGHNT and CDR2 YYREEE (reference sequence). V was clipped by 4 bases and J by 1 base; unmatched bases: 8. The method was immunoSEQ multiplex PCR; TCRdb's version includes in-frame clones alone and lacks a portion of them. Among over 80,000 clones listed, 96% were seen once. The receptor's source is a human donor in good health. The chain carries TRBV5-4 and TRBJ2-3; TRBD2 aligns across 14 bases. Sequenced material: T cells isolated from PBMCs. CDR3 nucleotides: TGTGCCAGCAGCCGGGGACTAGCGGGGGCCAAAGGCACAGATACGCAGTATTTT. Its protein product is CASSRGLAGAKGTDTQYF.